These T cell receptor beta chains were read from a single sample in a study of T cells in Graves' hyperthyroidism and ophthalmopathy. TCRdb re-called the multiplex PCR reads with MiXCR, one entry per CDR3 protein. The sample consists of around 800,000 distinct CDR3 sequences, around 38% of them appearing once. The source material was blood. These receptors were taken from a man aged 18 to 30 with Graves' hyperthyroidism. CDR3s include the opening cysteine and the closing phenylalanine or tryptophan. A D gene is named only where the DNA matches it firmly. Expanded clones get a size class; other rows say once, few or many, or leave the size out.

CDR3 DNA	CDR3 protein	clone size	J gene	D gene	V gene
TGTGCCAGCAGCTTATACGGGAGATCCCAAGAGACCCAGTACTTC	CASSLYGRSQETQYF	NA	TRBJ2-5	NA	TRBV12-3/TRBV12-4
TGTGCCACCAGCACCCACACTAGCAATCAGCCCCAGCATTTT	CATSTHTSNQPQHF	NA	TRBJ1-5	NA	TRBV24-1
TGCGCCAGCAGCCCGGGGGCTCGGAATTTGGGGGGAAACACCATATATTTT	CASSPGARNLGGNTIYF	few	TRBJ1-3	NA	TRBV5-1
TGTGCTAGCAGCCTTGAACAGGGCGGCGGGGAGCTGTTTTTT	CASSLEQGGGELFF	few	TRBJ2-2	NA	TRBV7-7
TGCAGCGTCGCGGGATATGGAAACACCATATATTTT	CSVAGYGNTIYF	NA	TRBJ1-3	NA	TRBV29-1
TGTGCCAGCAGAAGGGACACCTCCTATGGCTACACCTTC	CASRRDTSYGYTF	many	TRBJ1-2	NA	TRBV12-3/TRBV12-4
TGTGCCACCAGTGACCCAGGACACCTCGATCAGCCCCAGCATTTT	CATSDPGHLDQPQHF	NA	TRBJ1-5	NA	TRBV24-1
TGCGCCAGCAGCTTGGAGATAGGGCTGAATGAGCAGTTCTTC	CASSLEIGLNEQFF	few	TRBJ2-1	NA	TRBV5-1
TGTGCCAGCACCGGGACCCCGGGCGGGGAGACCCAGTACTTC	CASTGTPGGETQYF	many	TRBJ2-5	NA	TRBV12-3/TRBV12-4
TGCGCCAGCAGCTTGGGACACAAGAACACTGAAGCTTTCTTT	CASSLGHKNTEAFF	few	TRBJ1-1	NA	TRBV5-1
TGTGCCAGTAGTCCTCGGACAGGGCTGAGCTCCTACGAGCAGTACTTC	CASSPRTGLSSYEQYF	NA	TRBJ2-7	TRBD1	TRBV19
TGCAGTGCCGTCGGGGACAGGGAAAAACTGTTTTTT	CSAVGDREKLFF	many	TRBJ1-4	TRBD1	TRBV20-1
TGTGCCAGCAGTCTCCGGAGGGGAGACCAAGAGACCCAGTACTTC	CASSLRRGDQETQYF	NA	TRBJ2-5	NA	TRBV7-9
TGCGCCACCCCAGGCGGGGTAGCCGGGGAGCTGTTTTTT	CATPGGVAGELFF	few	TRBJ2-2	NA	TRBV5-1
TGTGCCAGCAGCTTCCAGGTTTCTGGGGCCAACGTCCTGACTTTC	CASSFQVSGANVLTF	NA	TRBJ2-6	NA	TRBV11-2
TGTGCCAGCTTTCACCCGCAAACGAACACCGGGGAGCTGTTTTTT	CASFHPQTNTGELFF	many	TRBJ2-2	NA	TRBV2
TGCAGTGCTAGCCCGTTAGGGGGGCAGGCTTTGGAGACCCAGTACTTC	CSASPLGGQALETQYF	many	TRBJ2-5	NA	TRBV20-1
TGTGCCAGTACCTCCGCGACGGGGATTTATGGCTACACCTTC	CASTSATGIYGYTF	few	TRBJ1-2	NA	TRBV19
TGCAGTGCTAGAGACCCTAGCGGGGGCACCGGGGAGCTGTTTTTT	CSARDPSGGTGELFF	few	TRBJ2-2	TRBD2	TRBV20-1
TGTGCCACCAGCACCGGGACAGGGGGAAGCTATGGCTACACCTTC	CATSTGTGGSYGYTF	NA	TRBJ1-2	TRBD1	TRBV24-1
TGTGCCAGCAGATATGGGGGGAAGCAGACCCAGTACTTC	CASRYGGKQTQYF	once	TRBJ2-5	NA	TRBV7-9
TGCAGTGCTCCCCAAGGCGAGACCCAGTACTTC	CSAPQGETQYF	many	TRBJ2-5	NA	TRBV20-1
TGTGCCAGCAGCGCCCGACGCTCCGCCAACTATGGCTACACCTTC	CASSARRSANYGYTF	few	TRBJ1-2	NA	TRBV2
TGTGCCAGCAGCTCCCCCCACGACAGATTCGGCACCCAGCATTTT	CASSSPHDRFGTQHF	many	TRBJ1-5	NA	TRBV7-6
TGTGCCAGCAGCTGGGACGGACGGATCTCCTACGAGCAGTACTTC	CASSWDGRISYEQYF	few	TRBJ2-7	NA	TRBV7-2
TGTGCCGTCCGCCGGCCCAGGGGAAGTAGTTACTATGGCTACACCTTC	CAVRRPRGSSYYGYTF	many	TRBJ1-2	NA	TRBV10-3
TGTGCCAGTAGTATAGATCTATCTAGCTACACTGAAGCTTTCTTT	CASSIDLSSYTEAFF	NA	TRBJ1-1	NA	TRBV19
TGCAGTGCCCAGGACAGAATCTACGAGCAGTACTTC	CSAQDRIYEQYF	NA	TRBJ2-7	NA	TRBV20-1
TGTGCCAGCAGCCAGAGACAGGGCGGCGAGCAGTACTTC	CASSQRQGGEQYF	few	TRBJ2-7	TRBD1	TRBV6-5
TGTGCCAGTAGTATACAGTGGGCTGGGGCCAACGTCCTGACTTTC	CASSIQWAGANVLTF	many	TRBJ2-6	NA	TRBV19
TGTGCCAGCCGCGGGACTGGCTACAATGAGCAGTTCTTC	CASRGTGYNEQFF	NA	TRBJ2-1	NA	TRBV2
TGTGCCAGCAGCTTCGCCGGGACGCGGGAGCTGTTTTTT	CASSFAGTRELFF	NA	TRBJ2-2	NA	TRBV7-9
TGCAGTGCTATACGGAGACTAGCGGACTACGAGCAGTACTTC	CSAIRRLADYEQYF	NA	TRBJ2-7	TRBD2	TRBV20-1
TGTGCCAGCAGTGATCCGGGAAGCTCTGGAAACACCATATATTTT	CASSDPGSSGNTIYF	many	TRBJ1-3	NA	TRBV2
TGTGCCAGCAGCTCTGGAGGTGGGGGTGGCCAAGAGACCCAGTACTTC	CASSSGGGGGQETQYF	NA	TRBJ2-5	NA	TRBV7-2
TGCAGTGCAGTAGTGGGGGTAGCGTCCGCCCACGAGCAGTACTTC	CSAVVGVASAHEQYF	few	TRBJ2-7	NA	TRBV20-1
TGTGCCAGCAGCTTAGGGGATAGGCCGACTGAAGCTTTCTTT	CASSLGDRPTEAFF	many	TRBJ1-1	NA	TRBV7-8
TGCAGTGCTGTGGGGCGAGGCAGGACATACGAGCAGTACTTC	CSAVGRGRTYEQYF	NA	TRBJ2-7	NA	TRBV20-1
TGTGCCAGCAGTCCCCCGGGACTAGCGGCGGAGACCCAGTACTTC	CASSPPGLAAETQYF	NA	TRBJ2-5	TRBD2	TRBV27
TGTGCCAGCAGCCAAGCCACAGGGGAGGACACTGAAGCTTTCTTT	CASSQATGEDTEAFF	few	TRBJ1-1	TRBD1	TRBV7-6
TGTGCCACCAGCAGAGGAAGGGTCACTGAAGCTTTCTTT	CATSRGRVTEAFF	many	TRBJ1-1	NA	TRBV15
TGTGCCAGCAGCCGTCGGGAGATCTATGGCTACACCTTC	CASSRREIYGYTF	few	TRBJ1-2	NA	TRBV6-6
TGTGCCACGCACGACGGTTATGGCTACACCTTC	CATHDGYGYTF	many	TRBJ1-2	NA	TRBV12-3/TRBV12-4
TGCGCCAGCAGCCAAGTTCCGGGGGGCGCCGAGACCCAGTACTTC	CASSQVPGGAETQYF	NA	TRBJ2-5	NA	TRBV7-4
TGCAGCCAGGGGCATCCTCTTGTTCAGGACTATGGCTACACCTTC	CSQGHPLVQDYGYTF	NA	TRBJ1-2	NA	TRBV29-1
TGTGCCAGCAGCGCGACCGGGACTAGCATTTACGAGCAGTACTTC	CASSATGTSIYEQYF	many	TRBJ2-7	TRBD2	TRBV9
TGTGCCAGCAGTGAGTTCGAGGGACGTACTGAAGCTTTCTTT	CASSEFEGRTEAFF	few	TRBJ1-1	NA	TRBV6-6
TGTGCCACCGCCTTTGAAACAGGGTTCTACGAGCAGTACTTC	CATAFETGFYEQYF	few	TRBJ2-7	NA	TRBV10-3
TGCGCCAGCAGCCGCCGGTGGGGGGGGTCGGGAGAAGCTTTCTTT	CASSRRWGGSGEAFF	NA	TRBJ1-1	NA	TRBV9